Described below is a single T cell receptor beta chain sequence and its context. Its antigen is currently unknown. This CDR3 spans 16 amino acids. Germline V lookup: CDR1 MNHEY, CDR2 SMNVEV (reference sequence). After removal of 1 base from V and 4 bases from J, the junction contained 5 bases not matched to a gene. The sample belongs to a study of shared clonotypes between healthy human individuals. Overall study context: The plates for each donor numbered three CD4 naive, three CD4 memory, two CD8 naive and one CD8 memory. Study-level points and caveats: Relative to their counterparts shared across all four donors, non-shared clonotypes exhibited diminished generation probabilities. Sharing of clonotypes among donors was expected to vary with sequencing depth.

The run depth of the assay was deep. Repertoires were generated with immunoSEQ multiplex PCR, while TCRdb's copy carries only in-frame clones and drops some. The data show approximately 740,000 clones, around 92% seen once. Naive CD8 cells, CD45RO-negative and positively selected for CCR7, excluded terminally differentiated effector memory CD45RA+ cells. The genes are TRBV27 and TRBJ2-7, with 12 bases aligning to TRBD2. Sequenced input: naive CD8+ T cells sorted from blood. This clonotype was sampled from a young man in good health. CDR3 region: CASSLLGTSGPYEQYF. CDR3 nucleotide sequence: TGTGCCAGCAGTTTATTGGGGACTAGCGGGCCGTACGAGCAGTACTTC.